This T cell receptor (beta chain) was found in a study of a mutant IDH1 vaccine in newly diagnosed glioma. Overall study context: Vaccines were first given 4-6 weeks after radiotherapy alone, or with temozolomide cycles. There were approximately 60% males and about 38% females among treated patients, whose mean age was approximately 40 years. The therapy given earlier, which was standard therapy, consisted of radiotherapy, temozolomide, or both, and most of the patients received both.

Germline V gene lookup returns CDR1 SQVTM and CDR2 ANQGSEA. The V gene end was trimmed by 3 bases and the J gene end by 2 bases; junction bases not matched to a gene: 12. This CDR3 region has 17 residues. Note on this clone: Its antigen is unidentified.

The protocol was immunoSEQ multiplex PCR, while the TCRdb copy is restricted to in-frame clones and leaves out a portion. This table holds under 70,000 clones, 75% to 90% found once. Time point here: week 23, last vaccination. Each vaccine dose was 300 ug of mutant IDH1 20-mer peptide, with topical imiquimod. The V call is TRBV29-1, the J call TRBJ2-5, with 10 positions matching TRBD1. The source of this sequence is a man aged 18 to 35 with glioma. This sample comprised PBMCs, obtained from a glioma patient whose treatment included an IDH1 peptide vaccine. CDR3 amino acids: CSVDPGDRGLWQETQYF. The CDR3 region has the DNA TGCAGCGTTGACCCGGGGGACAGGGGATTGTGGCAAGAGACCCAGTACTTC.